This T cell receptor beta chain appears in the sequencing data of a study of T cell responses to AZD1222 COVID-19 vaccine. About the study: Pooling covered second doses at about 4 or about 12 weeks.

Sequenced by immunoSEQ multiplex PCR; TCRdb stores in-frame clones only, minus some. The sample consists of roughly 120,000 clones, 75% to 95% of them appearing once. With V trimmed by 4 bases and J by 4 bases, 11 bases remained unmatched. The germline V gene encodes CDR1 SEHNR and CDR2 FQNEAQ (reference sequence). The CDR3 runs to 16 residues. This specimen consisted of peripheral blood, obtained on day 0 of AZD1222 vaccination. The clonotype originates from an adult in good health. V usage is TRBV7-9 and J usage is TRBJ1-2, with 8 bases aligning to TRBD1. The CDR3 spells CASSSTPDRGAYGYTF. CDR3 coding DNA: TGTGCCAGCAGCTCTACCCCCGACAGGGGAGCCTATGGCTACACCTTC.